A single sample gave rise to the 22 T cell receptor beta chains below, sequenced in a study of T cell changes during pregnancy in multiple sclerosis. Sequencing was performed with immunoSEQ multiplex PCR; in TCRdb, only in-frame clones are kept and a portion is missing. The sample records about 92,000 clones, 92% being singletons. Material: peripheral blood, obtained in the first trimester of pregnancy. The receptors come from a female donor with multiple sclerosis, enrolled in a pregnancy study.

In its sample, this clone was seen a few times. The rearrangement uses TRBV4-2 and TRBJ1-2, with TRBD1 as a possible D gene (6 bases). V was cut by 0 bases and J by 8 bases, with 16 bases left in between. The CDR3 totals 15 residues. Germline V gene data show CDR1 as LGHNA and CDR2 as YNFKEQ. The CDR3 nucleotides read TGTGCCAGCAGCCAAGAGCTCGAGGGGGTGATGGGCTACACCTTC. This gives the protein CASSQELEGVMGYTF.

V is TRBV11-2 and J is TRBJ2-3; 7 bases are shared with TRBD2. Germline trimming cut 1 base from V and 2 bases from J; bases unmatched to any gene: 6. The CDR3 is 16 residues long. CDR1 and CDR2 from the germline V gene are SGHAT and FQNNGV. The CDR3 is CASSLGGGSLTDTQYF. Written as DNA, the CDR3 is TGTGCCAGCAGCTTAGGGGGGGGATCCCTCACAGATACGCAGTATTTT.

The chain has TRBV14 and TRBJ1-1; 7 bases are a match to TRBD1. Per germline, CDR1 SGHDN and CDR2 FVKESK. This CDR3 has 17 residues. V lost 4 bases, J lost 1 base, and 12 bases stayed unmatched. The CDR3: CASSLPQGGQKNTEAFF. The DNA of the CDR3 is TGTGCCAGCAGCCTCCCCCAGGGGGGACAGAAGAACACTGAAGCTTTCTTT.

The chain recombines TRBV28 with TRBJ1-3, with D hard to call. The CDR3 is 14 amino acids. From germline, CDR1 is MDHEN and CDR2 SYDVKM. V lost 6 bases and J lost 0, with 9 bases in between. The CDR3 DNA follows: TGTGCCAGCAGCATTCCATCCTCTGGAAACACCATATATTTT. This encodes CASSIPSSGNTIYF.

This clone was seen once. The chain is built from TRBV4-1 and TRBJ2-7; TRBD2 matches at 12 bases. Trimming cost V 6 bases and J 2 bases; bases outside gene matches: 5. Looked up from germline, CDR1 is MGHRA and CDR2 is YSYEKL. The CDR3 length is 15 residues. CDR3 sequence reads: CASSPGTSGPYEQYF. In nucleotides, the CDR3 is TGCGCCAGCAGTCCCGGGACTAGCGGGCCCTACGAGCAGTACTTC.

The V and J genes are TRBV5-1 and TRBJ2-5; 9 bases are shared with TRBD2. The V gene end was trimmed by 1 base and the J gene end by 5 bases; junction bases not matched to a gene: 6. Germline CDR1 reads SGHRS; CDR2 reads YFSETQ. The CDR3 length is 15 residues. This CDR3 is CASSLLAGDRETQYF. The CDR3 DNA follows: TGCGCCAGCAGCTTGTTAGCGGGGGACCGTGAGACCCAGTACTTC. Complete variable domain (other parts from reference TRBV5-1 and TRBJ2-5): KAGVTQTPRYLIKTRGQQVTLSCSPISGHRSVSWYQQTPGQGLQFLFEYFSETQRNKGNFPGRFSGRQFSNSRSEMNVSTLELGDSALYLCASSLLAGDRETQYFGPGTRLLVL.

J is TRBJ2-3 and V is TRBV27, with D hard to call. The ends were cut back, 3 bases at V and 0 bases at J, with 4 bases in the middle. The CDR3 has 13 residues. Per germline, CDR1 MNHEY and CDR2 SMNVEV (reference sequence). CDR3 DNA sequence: TGTGCCAGCAGTTTCCTCAGCACAGATACGCAGTATTTT. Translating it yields CASSFLSTDTQYF.

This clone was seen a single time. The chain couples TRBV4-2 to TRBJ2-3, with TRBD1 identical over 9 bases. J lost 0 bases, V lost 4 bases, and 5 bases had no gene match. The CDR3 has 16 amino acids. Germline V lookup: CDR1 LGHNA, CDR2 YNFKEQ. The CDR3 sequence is CASSLGTGPSTDTQYF. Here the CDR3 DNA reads TGTGCCAGCAGCCTAGGGACAGGGCCTAGCACAGATACGCAGTATTTT.

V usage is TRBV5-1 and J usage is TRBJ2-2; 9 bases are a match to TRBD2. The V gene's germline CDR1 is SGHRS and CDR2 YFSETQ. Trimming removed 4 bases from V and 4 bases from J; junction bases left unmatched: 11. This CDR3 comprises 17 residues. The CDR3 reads CASSTKGRREGTGELFF. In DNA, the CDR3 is TGCGCCAGCAGCACGAAGGGGCGGCGGGAGGGCACCGGGGAGCTGTTTTTT.

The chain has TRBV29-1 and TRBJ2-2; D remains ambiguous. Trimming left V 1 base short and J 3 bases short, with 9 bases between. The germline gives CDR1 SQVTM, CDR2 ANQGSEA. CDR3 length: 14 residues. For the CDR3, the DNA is TGCAGCGTTGAAGGTAGTCTACACACCGGGGAGCTGTTTTTT. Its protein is CSVEGSLHTGELFF.

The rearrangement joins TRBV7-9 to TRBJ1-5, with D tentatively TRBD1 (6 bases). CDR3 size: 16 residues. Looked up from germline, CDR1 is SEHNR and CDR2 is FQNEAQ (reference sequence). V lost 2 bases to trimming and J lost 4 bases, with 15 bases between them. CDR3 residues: CASSLYDRDTNQPQHF. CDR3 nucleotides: TGTGCCAGCAGCTTATACGACCGGGACACAAATCAGCCCCAGCATTTT.

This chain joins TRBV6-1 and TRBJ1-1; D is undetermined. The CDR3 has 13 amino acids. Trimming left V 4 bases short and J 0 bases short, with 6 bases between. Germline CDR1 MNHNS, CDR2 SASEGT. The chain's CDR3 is CASSATVNTEAFF. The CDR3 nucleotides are TGTGCCAGCAGTGCGACTGTGAACACTGAAGCTTTCTTT.

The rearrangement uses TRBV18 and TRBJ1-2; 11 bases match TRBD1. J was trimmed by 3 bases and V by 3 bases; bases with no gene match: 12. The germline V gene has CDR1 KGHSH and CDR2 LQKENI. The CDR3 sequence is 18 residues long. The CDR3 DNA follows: TGTGCCAGCTCACCGACCGGAGGGACAGGGGGTTCTGACTATGGCTACACCTTC. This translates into CASSPTGGTGGSDYGYTF.

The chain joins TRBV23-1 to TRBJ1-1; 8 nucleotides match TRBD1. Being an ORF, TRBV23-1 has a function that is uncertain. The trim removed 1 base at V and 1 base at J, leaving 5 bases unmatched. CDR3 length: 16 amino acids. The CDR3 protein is CASSQWRGTGNTEAFF. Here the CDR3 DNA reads TGCGCCAGCAGTCAATGGCGTGGGACAGGGAACACTGAAGCTTTCTTT.

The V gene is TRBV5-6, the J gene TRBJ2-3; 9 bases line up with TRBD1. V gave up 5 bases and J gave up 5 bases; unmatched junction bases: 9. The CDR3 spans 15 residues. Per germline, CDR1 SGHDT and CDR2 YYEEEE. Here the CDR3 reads CASSLGQGSKDTQYF. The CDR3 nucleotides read TGTGCCAGCAGTTTAGGACAGGGGTCGAAAGATACGCAGTATTTT.

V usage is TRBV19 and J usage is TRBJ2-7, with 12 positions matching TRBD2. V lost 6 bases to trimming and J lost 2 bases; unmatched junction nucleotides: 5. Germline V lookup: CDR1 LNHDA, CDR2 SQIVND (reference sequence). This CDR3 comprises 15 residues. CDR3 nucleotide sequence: TGTGCCAGTAGCCGATCTAGCGGGAGGGCCTACGAGCAGTACTTC. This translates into CASSRSSGRAYEQYF.

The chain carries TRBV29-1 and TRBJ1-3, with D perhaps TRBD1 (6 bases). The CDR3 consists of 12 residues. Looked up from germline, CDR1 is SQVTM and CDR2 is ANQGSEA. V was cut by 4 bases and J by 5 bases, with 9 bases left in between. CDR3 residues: CSVGDTRNTIYF. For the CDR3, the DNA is TGCAGCGTTGGGGACACCAGAAACACCATATATTTT. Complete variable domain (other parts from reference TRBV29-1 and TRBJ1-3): SAVISQKPSRDICQRGTSLTIQCQVDSQVTMMFWYRQQPGQSLTLIATANQGSEATYESGFVIDKFPISRPNLTFSTLTVSNMSPEDSSIYLCSVGDTRNTIYFGEGSWLTVV.

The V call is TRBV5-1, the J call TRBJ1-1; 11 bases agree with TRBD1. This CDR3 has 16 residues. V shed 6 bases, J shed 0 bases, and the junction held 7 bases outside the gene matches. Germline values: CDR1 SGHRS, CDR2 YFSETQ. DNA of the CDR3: TGCGCCAGCAAAGCGGGACAGGGGGGTTTGAACACTGAAGCTTTCTTT. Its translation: CASKAGQGGLNTEAFF.

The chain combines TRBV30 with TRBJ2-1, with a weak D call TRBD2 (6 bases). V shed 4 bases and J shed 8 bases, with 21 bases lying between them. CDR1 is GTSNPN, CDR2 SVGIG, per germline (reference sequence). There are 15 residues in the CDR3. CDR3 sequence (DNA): TGTGCCTGGAACTTGGGGGGAGTATCCATGGATGAGCAGTTCTTC. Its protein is CAWNLGGVSMDEQFF.

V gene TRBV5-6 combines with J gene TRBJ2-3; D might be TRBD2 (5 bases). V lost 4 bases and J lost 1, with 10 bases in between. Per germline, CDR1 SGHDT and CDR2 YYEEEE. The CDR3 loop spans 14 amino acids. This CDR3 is CASSVSDRTDTQYF. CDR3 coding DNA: TGTGCCAGCAGCGTTAGCGACCGCACAGATACGCAGTATTTT.

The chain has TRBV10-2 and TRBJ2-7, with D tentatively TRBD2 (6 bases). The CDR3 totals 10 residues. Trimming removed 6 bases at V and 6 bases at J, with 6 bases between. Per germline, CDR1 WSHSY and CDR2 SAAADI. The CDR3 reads CASSGGEQYF. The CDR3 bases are TGCGCCAGCAGCGGGGGCGAGCAGTACTTC.

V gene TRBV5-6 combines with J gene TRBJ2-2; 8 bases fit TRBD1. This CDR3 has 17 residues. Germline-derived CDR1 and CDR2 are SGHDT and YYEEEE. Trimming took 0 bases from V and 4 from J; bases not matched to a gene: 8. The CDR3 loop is CASSLGPQGAGTGELFF. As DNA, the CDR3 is TGTGCCAGCAGCTTGGGGCCCCAGGGGGCTGGCACCGGGGAGCTGTTTTTT.